This record covers a single T cell receptor beta chain. This sample stems from a study of blood T cell repertoires in COVID-19. V gave up 8 bases and J gave up 0 bases, with 14 bases separating them. This CDR3 comprises 14 residues. CDR1 and CDR2 from the germline V gene are GTSNPN and SVGIG (reference sequence). Methods used by the authors: Estimation of nucleated cell counts relied on the amplification of reference gene primers. This table comes from immunoSEQ multiplex PCR, and its TCRdb copy is limited to in-frame clones, with some not included. V, J and clone size are taken as reported in that table, and D and trimming were inferred from the DNA itself. The sample contains 37,000 or so clones, about 88% of which appear only once.

This chain joins TRBV30 and TRBJ2-1, with a possible D match to TRBD1 (6 bases). This receptor was obtained from a man aged 55 to 70 with active COVID-19. Source material: peripheral blood. The CDR3: CARATGSSYNEQFF. In nucleotides, the CDR3 is TGTGCCCGAGCCACAGGGAGCTCCTACAATGAGCAGTTCTTC.